This T cell receptor beta chain was obtained from a study of blood T cell repertoires in COVID-19. The V segment lost 3 bases and the J segment 0 bases; nucleotides outside the gene matches: 6. Per the germline V gene, CDR1 is DFQATT and CDR2 is SNEGSKA (reference sequence). The CDR3 contains 15 residues. Measured with immunoSEQ multiplex PCR; TCRdb has only the in-frame clones, and not every one. The sample carries approximately 150,000 clones, under 90% recorded once. This TCR was recovered from a human donor in a cohort sampled during active COVID-19. The specimen was peripheral blood. The V call is TRBV20-1, the J call TRBJ2-7; TRBD2 matches 9 bases. The DNA of the CDR3 is TGCAGTGCTAGTGGTGCGGGAGGGCACTCCTACGAGCAGTACTTC. Translated, it gives CSASGAGGHSYEQYF.